Detailed here is one T cell receptor (beta chain). Its antigen is undetermined. The V gene's germline CDR1 is LNHDA and CDR2 SQIVND (reference sequence). V shed 6 bases and J 5 bases; nucleotides not matched to a gene: 8. This CDR3 has 15 amino acids. The data originate from a study of cytomegalovirus exposure and HLA in healthy donors. The primer mix had 60 Vbeta and 13 Jbeta primers. Study processing details: As a later analysis found, there were approximately 80 million unique TCR beta chains, of which some 10 million were shared. Some clones are missing from TCRdb's copy, which holds only in-frame ones; the method was immunoSEQ multiplex PCR. That table furnishes V, J and clone size, whereas the DNA furnished D and trimming. The sample consists of some 110,000 clones, 70% to 85% of them appearing once. Study observations and caveats: Rarity held for most TCR sequences, but there were some public TCRs that occurred in many donors. Sequence variants that were highly shared formed a cluster that was likely a sequencing artifact. Association of approximately 16,000 TCR beta sequences with HLA alleles was found at 0.05 false discovery rate in a later analysis.

The V gene is TRBV19, the J gene TRBJ2-2, with 8 bases that match TRBD2. The clonotype originates from a woman aged 40 to 55 in good health and CMV-seropositive. The sequencing sample was made of PBMCs. CDR3 nucleotide sequence: TGTGCCAGTAGAGGTTCAGCGGGAGCGACCGGGGAGCTGTTTTTT. Residues: CASRGSAGATGELFF.